Below are 9 T cell receptor beta chains sequenced from a single sample in a study of cytomegalovirus exposure and HLA in healthy donors. With 60 Vbeta and 13 Jbeta primers, the PCR was carried out. The repertoire was sequenced with immunoSEQ multiplex PCR; TCRdb's copy has only in-frame clones and lacks some. The sample lists more than 150,000 clones; roughly 87% were seen once. The material sequenced was PBMCs. Receptors originate from a girl in the first two years of life in good health and CMV-seronegative.

The J gene is TRBJ1-2, the V gene TRBV5-1; D may be TRBD1 (5 bases). There are 14 residues in the CDR3. The germline CDR1 and CDR2 sequences are SGHRS and YFSETQ. With 4 bases removed from V and 0 bases from J, the gap between germline ends came to 10 bases. CDR3 amino acids: CASSAGSSNYGYTF. The CDR3, as DNA: TGCGCCAGCAGCGCAGGGTCCTCTAACTATGGCTACACCTTC.

The chain recombines TRBV6-1 with TRBJ2-2; 12 bases are a match to TRBD2. CDR1 is MNHNS and CDR2 is SASEGT in the germline V gene. CDR3 size: 15 residues. The V and J ends lost 8 bases and 0 bases, in that order; junction bases with no gene match: 1. The CDR3 sequence: CASLAGGANTGELFF. CDR3 nucleotides: TGTGCCAGCCTAGCGGGAGGGGCGAACACCGGGGAGCTGTTTTTT.

The genes are TRBV10-3 and TRBJ1-4; possible D gene TRBD1, 5 bases. CDR3 length equals 16 residues. Germline V lookup: CDR1 ENHRY, CDR2 SYGVKD. V lost 10 bases, J lost 0 bases, and 18 bases lay in between. The CDR3 DNA reads as TGTGCCACCGGGCAGGGCCTAAGTGCAACTAATGAAAAACTGTTTTTT. Residues: CATGQGLSATNEKLFF.

The chain uses TRBV27 and TRBJ1-3; D is uncertain. This CDR3 is 15 amino acids long. V was shortened by 3 bases and J by 2 bases, with 11 bases between the two germline ends. Germline CDR1 is MNHEY and CDR2 is SMNVEV (reference sequence). CDR3 sequence: CASSLEGGPGNTIYF. CDR3 coding DNA: TGTGCCAGCAGTTTGGAGGGAGGCCCTGGAAACACCATATATTTT.

This clone came up once. V usage is TRBV6-6 and J usage is TRBJ1-5; 11 bases are a match to TRBD1. CDR3 size: 13 residues. V shed 4 bases, J shed 15 bases, and the junction held 8 bases outside the gene matches. Germline V gene data show CDR1 as MNHNY and CDR2 as SVGAGI (reference sequence). The CDR3 sequence is CASSSGQGATRHF. The CDR3 DNA is TGTGCCAGCAGTTCCGGACAGGGGGCGACGCGGCATTTT.

The chain uses TRBV29-1 and TRBJ2-7; D uncertain. CDR1 and CDR2 (germline): SQVTM, ANQGSEA. The length of the CDR3 is 11 residues. Deletions cut 5 bases from V and 6 bases from J, with 11 bases between. CDR3 sequence: CSVRPRGEQYF. The CDR3 DNA sequence: TGCAGCGTTCGGCCTCGCGGCGAGCAGTACTTC.

The gene calls are TRBV5-1 and TRBJ2-6, with 8 bases matching TRBD1. CDR1 is SGHRS and CDR2 is YFSETQ in the germline V gene. V was clipped by 4 bases and J by 0 bases; unmatched bases: 18. The CDR3 totals 21 residues. CDR3 coding DNA: TGCGCCAGCAGCGAAGAGACAGGGGAGGTCTCCTTTTCCTCTGGGGCCAACGTCCTGACTTTC. This translates into CASSEETGEVSFSSGANVLTF.

This sequence joins TRBV10-3 and TRBJ2-2; the D gene is possibly TRBD2 (5 bases). Germline loops: CDR1 ENHRY, CDR2 SYGVKD. The CDR3 totals 15 residues. V lost 0 bases to trimming and J lost 0 bases, with 5 bases between them. The CDR3 bases are TGTGCCATCAGTGAGTCTAGCGCGAACACCGGGGAGCTGTTTTTT. Its translation: CAISESSANTGELFF.

This clone was counted once. Other DNA sequences within the sample encode an identical CDR3. The V gene is TRBV30, the J gene TRBJ2-7; 9 nucleotides match TRBD1. V gave up 0 bases and J gave up 2 bases; unmatched junction bases: 2. The CDR3 consists of 14 residues. Germline CDR1 reads GTSNPN; CDR2 reads SVGIG (reference sequence). CDR3 loop: CAWSVGTGPYEQYF. In DNA, the CDR3 is TGTGCCTGGAGTGTTGGGACAGGGCCCTACGAGCAGTACTTC.